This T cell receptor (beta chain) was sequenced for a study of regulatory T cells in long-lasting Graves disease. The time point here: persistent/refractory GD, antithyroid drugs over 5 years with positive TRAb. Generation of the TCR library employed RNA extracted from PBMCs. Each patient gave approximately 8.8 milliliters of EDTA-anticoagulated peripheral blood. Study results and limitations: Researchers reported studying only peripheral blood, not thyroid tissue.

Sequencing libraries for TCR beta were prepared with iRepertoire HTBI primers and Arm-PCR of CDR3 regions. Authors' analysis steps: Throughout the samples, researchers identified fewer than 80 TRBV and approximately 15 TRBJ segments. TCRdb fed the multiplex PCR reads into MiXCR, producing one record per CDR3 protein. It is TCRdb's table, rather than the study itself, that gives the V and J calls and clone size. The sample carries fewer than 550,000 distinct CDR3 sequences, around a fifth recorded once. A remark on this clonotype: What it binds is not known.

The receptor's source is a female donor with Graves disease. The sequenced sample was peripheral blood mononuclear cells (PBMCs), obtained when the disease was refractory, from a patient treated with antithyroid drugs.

The CDR3 sequence: CASSMRTLQNNEQFF. CDR3 DNA sequence: TGTGCCAGCAGTATGCGGACCCTACAGAACAATGAGCAGTTCTTC. The chain joins TRBV27 to TRBJ2-1, with D unresolved. Germline CDR1 is MNHEY and CDR2 is SMNVEV (reference sequence). Trimming took 5 bases from V and 5 from J, leaving 16 bases between them. The CDR3 extends over 15 amino acids.